This TCR beta chain was captured by sequencing in a study of blood T cell repertoires in COVID-19. Germline V gene sequence: CDR1 SGHTA, CDR2 FQGTGA. V lost 3 bases and J lost 1, with 6 bases in between. This CDR3 comprises 13 residues. Original processing notes: How many nucleated cells were present was estimated from reference gene primer amplification. The table came from immunoSEQ multiplex PCR; TCRdb's copy has only in-frame clones and leaves some out. That table supplies the V and J calls and clone size; D and trimming were determined from the DNA. The data show 35,000 to 55,000 clones, 90% seen once.

The source material was peripheral blood. This sequence was found in a man aged 45-65 years with active COVID-19. This chain links TRBV7-3 with TRBJ1-1; D ambiguous. This CDR3 reads CASSFTENTEAFF. CDR3 DNA: TGTGCCAGCAGCTTTACAGAGAACACTGAAGCTTTCTTT.